The clone carrying this T cell receptor beta chain was detected only a few times. The V segment lost 5 bases and the J segment 4 bases; nucleotides outside the gene matches: 4. The CDR3 totals 14 residues. The germline CDR1 and CDR2 sequences are SGHNT and YENEEA. Per the study methods: Counts of nucleated cells, estimated from reference gene primer amplification, were obtained. TCRdb's table, derived via immunoSEQ multiplex PCR, lists solely in-frame clones and lacks some. V and J calls and clone size are copied from that table; D and trimming were computed from the DNA. This table holds approximately 200,000 clones, around 89% found once. This entry is derived from a study of blood T cell repertoires in COVID-19. Overall study context: Acute and convalescent COVID-19 specimens originated in the United States, Italy and Spain. PBMCs, B-cell-depleted T cells, or T cells were the source of the cDNA or gDNA that made up the material.

Sequencing was done on a sample of peripheral blood. The sequence was collected from a woman aged 25 to 45 with acute or convalescent COVID-19. This chain connects TRBV11-3 to TRBJ1-4, with 7 bases matching TRBD1. CDR3 nucleotides: TGTGCCAGCAGCCCAGGGGGAGATAATGAAAAACTGTTTTTT. This codes for CASSPGGDNEKLFF. Full variable domain (outside the CDR3, taken from reference TRBV11-3 and TRBJ1-4): EAGVVQSPRYKIIEKKQPVAFWCNPISGHNTLYWYLQNLGQGPELLIRYENEEAVDDSQLPKDRFSAERLKGVDSTLKIQPAELGDSAVYLCASSPGGDNEKLFFGSGTQLSVL.